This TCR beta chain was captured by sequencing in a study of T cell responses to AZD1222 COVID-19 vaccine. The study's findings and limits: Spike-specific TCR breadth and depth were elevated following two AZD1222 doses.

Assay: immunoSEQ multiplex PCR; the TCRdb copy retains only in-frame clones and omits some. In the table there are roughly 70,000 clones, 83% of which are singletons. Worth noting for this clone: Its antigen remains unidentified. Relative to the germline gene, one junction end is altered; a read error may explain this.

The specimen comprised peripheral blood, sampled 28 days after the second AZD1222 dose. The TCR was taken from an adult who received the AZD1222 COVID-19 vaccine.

CDR3 protein: CSAGDRVAFF. The CDR3 DNA reads TGCAGTGCTGGAGACAGGGTGGCTTTCTTT. This chain links TRBV20-1 with TRBJ1-1; TRBD1 matches 7 bases. Germline loops: CDR1 DFQATT, CDR2 SNEGSKA (reference sequence). This CDR3 has 10 amino acids.